Listed here are 10 T cell receptor beta chains from one sample, sequenced in a study of shared clonotypes between healthy human individuals. The data were produced by immunoSEQ multiplex PCR, yet TCRdb's version contains in-frame clones alone and is incomplete. Among millions of clones listed, 85% to 95% were seen once. Source material: naive CD4+ T cells sorted from blood. Described subset: CD45RA+ positively selected. The source of these receptors is a man younger than 35 in good health.

The chain links TRBV15 to TRBJ1-5; unclear D gene. The CDR3 is 15 amino acids. Trimming removed 0 bases from V and 0 bases from J, with 6 bases in between. The germline CDR1 and CDR2 sequences are LNHNV and YYDKDF (reference sequence). CDR3 in DNA: TGTGCCACCAGCAGAGAAGGGTATAGCAATCAGCCCCAGCATTTT. This translates into CATSREGYSNQPQHF.

This chain links TRBV7-2 with TRBJ1-4; 7 nucleotides line up with TRBD1. The CDR3 has 15 residues. Germline-derived CDR1 and CDR2 are SGHTA and FQGNSA. V dropped 5 bases and J dropped 6; count of bases not matched to a gene: 9. The CDR3 here is CASSVQGYSDEKLFF. The CDR3 DNA reads as TGTGCCAGCAGCGTACAGGGGTATTCGGATGAAAAACTGTTTTTT.

This sequence joins TRBV11-3 and TRBJ1-4, with 7 bases identical to TRBD1. V gave up 5 bases and J gave up 7 bases; unmatched junction bases: 7. Germline CDR1 reads SGHNT; CDR2 reads YENEEA. This CDR3 contains 14 residues. CDR3: CASSPGGVGEKLFF. The CDR3, as DNA: TGTGCCAGCAGCCCAGGGGGTGTCGGTGAAAAACTGTTTTTT.

The rearrangement uses TRBV7-2 and TRBJ1-1; D gene uncertain. The V end lost 8 bases, the J end lost 2 bases, and 15 bases lay between the germline ends. Germline-derived CDR1 and CDR2 are SGHTA and FQGNSA. This CDR3 is built from 14 residues. CDR3 nucleotide sequence: TGTGCCAGCTTCGGGCAGGCCCCTAACACTGAAGCTTTCTTT. It codes for CASFGQAPNTEAFF.

The chain recombines TRBV28 with TRBJ1-5; 7 bases agree with TRBD1. The CDR3 extends over 15 amino acids. J gave up 1 base and V 5 bases, and 5 bases lay outside the gene matches. Germline assignment: CDR1 MDHEN and CDR2 SYDVKM. The CDR3 DNA sequence: TGTGCCAGCAGTCGACAGGGTGGGAGCAATCAGCCCCAGCATTTT. Amino acid sequence: CASSRQGGSNQPQHF. The whole variable domain, remainder taken from reference TRBV28 and TRBJ1-5, is DVKVTQSSRYLVKRTGEKVFLECVQDMDHENMFWYRQDPGLGLRLIYFSYDVKMKEKGDIPEGYSVSREKKERFSLILESASTNQTSMYLCASSRQGGSNQPQHFGDGTRLSIL.

The chain combines TRBV28 with TRBJ1-2; D ambiguous. V was trimmed by 3 bases and J by 4 bases, leaving 12 bases between them. The germline V gene has CDR1 MDHEN and CDR2 SYDVKM. This CDR3 is 14 amino acids long. The CDR3 reads CASSFPLSSYGYTF. The CDR3 region has the DNA TGTGCCAGCAGTTTTCCCTTATCCTCCTATGGCTACACCTTC.

The chain's CDR3 is CSTEQRTRTDTQYF. The DNA of the CDR3 is TGCAGCACGGAACAACGTACTCGCACAGATACGCAGTATTTT. The chain links TRBV29-1 to TRBJ2-3; no clear D gene. The V end lost 8 bases, the J end lost 1 base, and 16 bases lay between the germline ends. The CDR3 extends over 14 amino acids. Germline V lookup: CDR1 SQVTM, CDR2 ANQGSEA.

The rearrangement links TRBV2 to TRBJ2-7; the D is unclear. CDR1 is SNHLY and CDR2 is FYNNEI in the germline V gene. The CDR3 has 11 amino acids. V was cut by 10 bases and J by 7 bases, with 14 bases left in between. Here the CDR3 DNA reads TGTGCCACTTTCGACCTAGAGGAGCAGTACTTC. Amino acids: CATFDLEEQYF.

The chain is built from TRBV5-6 and TRBJ1-2, with D maybe TRBD1 (5 bases). The CDR3 loop spans 12 amino acids. CDR1 is SGHDT, CDR2 YYEEEE, per germline. The V end lost 0 bases, the J end lost 7 bases, and 7 bases lay between the germline ends. CDR3 in DNA: TGTGCCAGCAGCTTGGAAGGGGTTGGCTACACCTTC. Its translation: CASSLEGVGYTF.

As concerns this clone: At one end, the junction sequence differs from germline, possibly due to a read error. DNA of the CDR3: TGTGCCAGCAGCCCACAGAGCCGAGGGCATTTT. Amino acids: CASSPQSRGHF. This rearrangement joins TRBV7-3 to TRBJ1-3; D call uncertain. This CDR3 is built from 11 residues. Looked up from germline, CDR1 is SGHTA and CDR2 is FQGTGA.